The 31 T cell receptor beta chains below come from one sample, sequenced in a study of T-cell reconstitution after alpha-beta-depleted transplantation in children. Unique molecular identifiers tagged the TCRbeta library. TCRdb re-called the PCR reads with MiXCR, one entry per CDR3 protein. The table records under 250,000 distinct CDR3 sequences, 20% to 30% of them present only once. The specimen comprised PBMCs, mostly from graft donor cells, sampled 360 days after TCRalphabeta/CD19-depleted stem cell transplant. All receptors derive from a female patient aged 2-9 years who had a stem cell transplant for congenital amegakaryocytic thrombocytopenia, so the T cells may come from the graft donor.

This sequence joins TRBV3-1 and TRBJ2-3; D might be TRBD2 (5 bases). V lost 6 bases and J lost 2, with 12 bases in between. The CDR3 is 14 residues long. Germline CDR1 reads LGHDT; CDR2 reads YNNKEL (reference sequence). The CDR3 reads CASSLLRATDTQYF. The CDR3 DNA reads as TGTGCCAGCAGTCTACTGCGGGCCACAGATACGCAGTATTTT.

In its sample, this clonotype was seen once. The chain links TRBV5-1 to TRBJ1-3; tentatively, D is TRBD1 (6 bases). Between the trimmed V and J ends, which lost 0 bases and 2 bases, there was a span of 15 bases. The CDR3 runs to 17 residues. Germline CDR1 reads SGHRS; CDR2 reads YFSETQ. CDR3 residues: CASSLGPPGGPGNTIYF. The CDR3 DNA reads as TGCGCCAGCAGCTTGGGTCCTCCGGGGGGCCCTGGAAACACCATATATTTT.

The sample holds many counts of this clonotype. The rearrangement joins TRBV7-9 to TRBJ2-2; no firm D call. The CDR3 extends over 14 amino acids. Trimming pared 3 bases from V and 1 base from J, leaving 6 bases between. Germline V lookup: CDR1 SEHNR, CDR2 FQNEAQ (reference sequence). The CDR3: CASSFNKNTGELFF. CDR3 coding DNA: TGTGCCAGCAGCTTTAATAAGAACACCGGGGAGCTGTTTTTT.

The chain has TRBV20-1 and TRBJ1-1; D remains unclear. V was cut by 6 bases and J by 5 bases, with 16 bases left in between. This CDR3 contains 13 residues. Germline loops: CDR1 DFQATT, CDR2 SNEGSKA (reference sequence). The CDR3 DNA sequence: TGCAGTGCCCTAGGTGGCCGAGGGACTGAAGCTTTCTTT. Translated, it gives CSALGGRGTEAFF.

The CDR3 DNA follows: TGTGCCAGCAGTGAAACTGGGACAGGGGTCTCACCCCTCCACTTT. Amino acids: CASSETGTGVSPLHF. The gene calls are TRBV25-1 and TRBJ1-6, with 10 bases fitting TRBD1. In germline, CDR1 is MGHDK, CDR2 SYGVNS. The trim removed 2 bases at V and 10 bases at J, leaving 5 bases unmatched. There are 15 residues in the CDR3. Combining the CDR3 with reference TRBV25-1 and TRBJ1-6 gives the whole variable domain EADIYQTPRYLVIGTGKKITLECSQTMGHDKMYWYQQDPGMELHLIHYSYGVNSTEKGDLSSESTVSRIRTEHFPLTLESARPSHTSQYLCASSETGTGVSPLHFGNGTRLTVT.

The rearrangement uses TRBV13 and TRBJ1-1; no clear D gene. Germline lookup yields CDR1 PRHDT and CDR2 FYEKMQ (reference sequence). The CDR3 totals 14 residues. Trimming cost V 3 bases and J 0 bases, with 8 bases left between them. CDR3 nucleotide sequence: TGTGCCAGCAGCTTCCGCGGACTGAACACTGAAGCTTTCTTT. It translates to CASSFRGLNTEAFF.

The V call is TRBV11-3, the J call TRBJ2-7; D not resolved. V was pared by 1 base and J by 2 bases, with 12 bases between. The CDR3 length is 15 residues. Germline values: CDR1 SGHNT, CDR2 YENEEA. In nucleotides, the CDR3 is TGTGCCAGCAGCTTAGTAAAGGGTGTCACCTACGAGCAGTACTTC. This codes for CASSLVKGVTYEQYF.

This clonotype has a handful of counts. The chain carries TRBV5-1 and TRBJ2-7; no definite D call. CDR3 length equals 11 residues. V lost 4 bases and J lost 6, with 8 bases in between. The germline V gene has CDR1 SGHRS and CDR2 YFSETQ. CDR3 region: CASSMGPEQYF. CDR3 bases: TGCGCCAGCAGCATGGGTCCCGAGCAGTACTTC.

The chain employs TRBV20-1 and TRBJ2-1, with D tentatively TRBD1 (5 bases). CDR1 is DFQATT, CDR2 SNEGSKA, per germline (reference sequence). V shed 6 bases and J shed 3 bases, with 9 bases lying between them. This CDR3 spans 12 amino acids. In DNA, the CDR3 is TGCAGTGCCCCAGACAGCTACAATGAGCAGTTCTTC. Its translation: CSAPDSYNEQFF.

V is TRBV5-1 and J is TRBJ2-1; D perhaps matches TRBD1 (6 bases). This CDR3 is built from 16 residues. Germline V gene sequence: CDR1 SGHRS, CDR2 YFSETQ. Trimming took 2 bases from V and 1 from J, leaving 13 bases between them. As DNA, the CDR3 is TGCGCCAGCAGCTTATGGGTGCAGGGGTCCTACAATGAGCAGTTCTTC. Translated: CASSLWVQGSYNEQFF. Using reference TRBV5-1 and TRBJ2-1 for the parts outside the CDR3, the full variable domain is KAGVTQTPRYLIKTRGQQVTLSCSPISGHRSVSWYQQTPGQGLQFLFEYFSETQRNKGNFPGRFSGRQFSNSRSEMNVSTLELGDSALYLCASSLWVQGSYNEQFFGPGTRLTVL.

This clonotype was counted many times. The chain employs TRBV4-1 and TRBJ2-1; weak D call: TRBD1 (6 bases). CDR1 and CDR2 (germline): MGHRA, YSYEKL. The V gene lost 5 bases and the J gene lost 3 bases, with 11 bases spanning the gap. The CDR3 sequence is 14 residues long. CDR3 residues: CASSYSRGYNEQFF. The CDR3 DNA is TGCGCCAGCAGCTATTCCAGGGGCTACAATGAGCAGTTCTTC.

The chain couples TRBV28 to TRBJ2-1, with D possibly being TRBD2 (5 bases). CDR1 and CDR2 from the germline V gene are MDHEN and SYDVKM. V shed 2 bases and J shed 8 bases, with 13 bases lying between them. This CDR3 is 14 amino acids long. Here the CDR3 reads CASSLHHRGDEQFF. In nucleotides, the CDR3 is TGTGCCAGCAGTTTACACCATCGGGGAGATGAGCAGTTCTTC.

A few counts support this clonotype. CDR3 protein: CASSLFGGGSPLHF. The CDR3 nucleotides are TGTGCCAGCAGTTTATTCGGGGGTGGTTCACCCCTCCACTTT. This rearrangement joins TRBV12-3 or TRBV12-4 to TRBJ1-6; perhaps TRBD1 as D (5 bases). The CDR3 runs 14 residues. Trimming stripped 2 bases from V and 9 bases from J, with 11 bases between.

This clonotype appeared a few times. The chain uses TRBV28 and TRBJ1-1; 7 nucleotides match TRBD1. This CDR3 has 15 residues. The germline V gene has CDR1 MDHEN and CDR2 SYDVKM. J gave up 8 bases and V 5 bases, and 14 bases lay outside the gene matches. The CDR3 loop reads CASSPSSVGRGEAFF. The CDR3 bases are TGTGCCAGCAGTCCATCGTCTGTGGGCAGGGGGGAAGCTTTCTTT. The full variable domain, its missing parts supplied by reference TRBV28 and TRBJ1-1, is DVKVTQSSRYLVKRTGEKVFLECVQDMDHENMFWYRQDPGLGLRLIYFSYDVKMKEKGDIPEGYSVSREKKERFSLILESASTNQTSMYLCASSPSSVGRGEAFFGQGTRLTVV.

This clonotype was observed a handful of times. The CDR3 nucleotides read TGTGCCAGCAGCCCAGGACAGGGGGTATACAATGAGCAGTTCTTC. It specifies CASSPGQGVYNEQFF. This chain joins TRBV11-1 and TRBJ2-1; 10 bases are a match to TRBD1. CDR1 and CDR2 (germline): SGHAT, FQDESV (reference sequence). Trimming at V came to 5 bases and at J to 4 bases, leaving 5 bases not matched to a gene. There are 15 residues in the CDR3.

This chain joins TRBV7-6 and TRBJ2-7; D unclear. Per germline, CDR1 SGHVS and CDR2 FNYEAQ. The CDR3 is made up of 12 amino acids. Trimming took 1 base from V and 6 from J, leaving 7 bases between them. The CDR3 is CASSLVLGEQYF. DNA for the CDR3: TGTGCCAGCAGCTTAGTCCTTGGCGAGCAGTACTTC.

This clonotype occurred a few times. V gene TRBV5-5 combines with J gene TRBJ1-6; no reliable D call. This CDR3 is built from 16 residues. Germline CDR1 and CDR2: SGHKS and YYEKEE (reference sequence). Trimming pared 1 base from V and 8 bases from J, leaving 16 bases between. CDR3 bases: TGTGCCAGCAGCTTGCCAGGAAGGTTTTCGGATTCACCCCTCCACTTT. This translates into CASSLPGRFSDSPLHF.

This clonotype was picked up a small number of times. The chain carries TRBV11-2 and TRBJ2-1, with D maybe TRBD1 (6 bases). This CDR3 comprises 17 residues. CDR1 is SGHAT, CDR2 FQNNGV, per germline. Trimming pared 4 bases from V and 1 base from J, leaving 17 bases between. The CDR3 coding sequence is TGTGCCAGCAGCTCCGCCCCTACAGGGAAGTCCTACAATGAGCAGTTCTTC. It is translated as CASSSAPTGKSYNEQFF.

This clonotype occurred a few times. This chain links TRBV4-2 with TRBJ2-7, with D perhaps TRBD2 (6 bases). The germline V gene has CDR1 LGHNA and CDR2 YNFKEQ. This CDR3 is 16 amino acids long. Deletions cut 0 bases from V and 3 bases from J, with 15 bases between. CDR3 sequence (DNA): TGTGCCAGCAGCCAAGATAATCCCCCGGGGGTCTACGAGCAGTACTTC. It yields the protein CASSQDNPPGVYEQYF.

The chain employs TRBV30 and TRBJ2-7; unclear D gene. The germline gives CDR1 GTSNPN, CDR2 SVGIG (reference sequence). V lost 1 base, J lost 1 base, and 2 bases lay in between. CDR3 size: 11 residues. CDR3 loop: CAWSGSYEQYF. The CDR3 nucleotides read TGTGCCTGGAGTGGGTCCTACGAGCAGTACTTC.

This clonotype showed up just a few times. This chain uses TRBV10-3 with TRBJ1-2; D is undetermined. The V gene's germline CDR1 is ENHRY and CDR2 SYGVKD. The V end was cut by 0 bases, the J end by 8 bases, with 10 bases between. The CDR3 runs 13 residues. The chain's CDR3 is CAISESSGMGYTF. The CDR3 DNA reads as TGTGCCATCAGTGAGTCATCGGGTATGGGCTACACCTTC.

V and J are TRBV20-1 and TRBJ2-7; D is uncertain. CDR3 size: 12 residues. The V end was cut by 3 bases, the J end by 4 bases, with 10 bases between. Germline CDR1 and CDR2: DFQATT and SNEGSKA (reference sequence). Here the CDR3 reads CSASPEFYEQYF. CDR3 nucleotides: TGCAGTGCTAGCCCCGAATTTTACGAGCAGTACTTC.

Concerning this clonotype: This could be a read error, since a much larger clone is one nucleotide away. The CDR3 nucleotides are TGTGCCATCAGAGTCCCCAACACCGGGGAGCTGTTTTTT. It codes for CAIRVPNTGELFF. The chain uses TRBV10-3 and TRBJ2-2; D remains ambiguous. Germline-derived CDR1 and CDR2 are ENHRY and SYGVKD. The V gene lost 6 bases and the J gene lost 2 bases, with 7 bases spanning the gap. This CDR3 comprises 13 residues.

This chain links TRBV12-3 or TRBV12-4 with TRBJ2-2; perhaps TRBD2 as D (6 bases). CDR3 size: 13 residues. The ends were cut back, 5 bases at V and 7 bases at J, with 11 bases in the middle. Written as DNA, the CDR3 is TGTGCCAGCAGTCCTCCCGGGAGCGGGGAGCTGTTTTTT. Its protein product is CASSPPGSGELFF.

This clonotype was seen a few times. The rearrangement joins TRBV7-2 to TRBJ2-2; D gene unclear. Germline V gene lookup returns CDR1 SGHTA and CDR2 FQGNSA. CDR3 length: 17 amino acids. The V end lost 1 base, the J end lost 2 bases, and 14 bases lay between the germline ends. The CDR3 reads CASSLGSWEPNTGELFF. CDR3 nucleotides: TGTGCCAGCAGCTTAGGGTCGTGGGAACCTAACACCGGGGAGCTGTTTTTT.

There are a few counts of this clonotype. The CDR3 nucleotides read TGCAGTGCTAGAGATGGGCCAGGGGAATTGGACGAGCAGTACTTC. Its protein is CSARDGPGELDEQYF. The V call is TRBV20-1, the J call TRBJ2-7; D possibly corresponds to TRBD1 (6 bases). The V end was cut by 0 bases, the J end by 5 bases, with 17 bases between. CDR3 length: 15 residues. Per the germline V gene, CDR1 is DFQATT and CDR2 is SNEGSKA (reference sequence).

The J gene is TRBJ2-1, the V gene TRBV12-3 or TRBV12-4; TRBD2 aligns across 7 bases. V lost 5 bases and J lost 6; bases outside the gene matches: 7. This CDR3 spans 14 amino acids. In DNA, the CDR3 is TGTGCCAGCAGTCCCTTGGGACTATTCAATGAGCAGTTCTTC. As protein: CASSPLGLFNEQFF.

This clonotype was recorded many times. The chain uses TRBV10-3 and TRBJ2-1, with 11 bases identical to TRBD2. In germline, CDR1 is ENHRY, CDR2 SYGVKD. The CDR3 runs to 15 residues. V was clipped by 10 bases and J by 6 bases; unmatched bases: 11. CDR3 nucleotides: TGTGCCACCGGACCGAGACTAGCGGGAAGCAATGAGCAGTTCTTC. This codes for CATGPRLAGSNEQFF.

This clonotype appeared a few times. V usage is TRBV4-3 and J usage is TRBJ2-7; D might be TRBD2 (6 bases). Per germline, CDR1 LGHNA and CDR2 YSLEER. V lost 4 bases and J lost 4, with 17 bases in between. The CDR3 totals 15 residues. The CDR3 sequence: CASSPGTGPKYEQYF. The CDR3, as DNA: TGCGCCAGCAGCCCTGGGACTGGTCCCAAATACGAGCAGTACTTC.

This clonotype was seen a few times. The chain is built from TRBV20-1 and TRBJ2-1, with TRBD2 matching 12 bases. Losses at the gene ends were 7 bases for V and 4 bases for J; bases not matched to a gene: 2. The CDR3 is 13 amino acids. The germline V gene encodes CDR1 DFQATT and CDR2 SNEGSKA (reference sequence). The DNA for the CDR3 is TGCAGTGGGACTAGCGGGACATACAATGAGCAGTTCTTC. This codes for CSGTSGTYNEQFF.

In its sample, this clonotype was seen a few times. CDR3: CASSFNPAPLSYEQYF. For the CDR3, the DNA is TGTGCCAGCAGTTTTAACCCGGCACCACTCTCCTACGAGCAGTACTTC. The rearrangement joins TRBV28 to TRBJ2-7; D remains ambiguous. Germline V lookup: CDR1 MDHEN, CDR2 SYDVKM. V was shortened by 3 bases and J by 0 bases, with 15 bases between the two germline ends. The CDR3 runs 16 residues.